These 22 T cell receptor beta chains originate from one sample sequenced in a study of beta chain features in type 1 diabetes. Whole-study findings and limits: Shortening of TCRB CDR3s, moderate but significant, appeared in all four CD4+ subsets of Type 1 diabetes patients.

The study reverse transcribed the entire isolated RNA, so it sequenced expressed TCRB transcripts. The repertoire was sequenced with immunoSEQ multiplex PCR; TCRdb's copy has only in-frame clones and lacks some. Of about 360,000 clones in the sample, roughly an eighth were seen once. Their cognate antigens are unknown. Sequencing was carried out using naive CD4+ T cells from blood. These receptors originate from a woman aged 18-35 years with type 1 diabetes.

This rearrangement joins TRBV9 to TRBJ1-3; D is unresolved. CDR3 length: 14 residues. V lost 0 bases to trimming and J lost 0 bases, with 4 bases between them. Looked up from germline, CDR1 is SGDLS and CDR2 is YYNGEE. The chain's CDR3 is CASSVAVSGNTIYF. The CDR3 DNA reads TGTGCCAGCAGCGTAGCTGTCTCTGGAAACACCATATATTTT.

This clone appeared a few times. The chain employs TRBV15 and TRBJ1-5; D gene unclear. V shed 0 bases and J shed 6 bases, with 6 bases lying between them. Germline assignment: CDR1 LNHNV and CDR2 YYDKDF (reference sequence). The CDR3 contains 13 residues. CDR3 DNA: TGTGCCACCAGCAGAGACGGTGTTCAGCCCCAGCATTTT. Translating gives CATSRDGVQPQHF. Using reference TRBV15 and TRBJ1-5 for the parts outside the CDR3, the full variable domain is DAMVIQNPRYQVTQFGKPVTLSCSQTLNHNVMYWYQQKSSQAPKLLFHYYDKDFNNEADTPDNFQSRRPNTSFCFLDIRSPGLGDTAMYLCATSRDGVQPQHFGDGTRLSIL.

This rearrangement joins TRBV6-5 to TRBJ2-5; a possible D gene is TRBD2 (5 bases). This CDR3 has 12 residues. Germline V gene data show CDR1 as MNHEY and CDR2 as SVGAGI. CDR3 bases: TGTGCAGCCGGAGGCGCGGGAGAGACCCAGTACTTC. This gives the protein CAAGGAGETQYF.

The sample holds a few counts of this clone. The J gene is TRBJ1-2, the V gene TRBV7-9; no definite D call. The CDR3 has 14 residues. Germline-derived CDR1 and CDR2 are SEHNR and FQNEAQ (reference sequence). V shed 2 bases and J shed 8 bases, with 15 bases lying between them. The CDR3 loop is CASSLTPTGGGYTF. The CDR3 DNA is TGTGCCAGCAGCTTAACACCGACGGGAGGGGGCTACACCTTC.

The chain uses TRBV2 and TRBJ2-5; a weak D match, TRBD1 (5 bases). The V end was cut by 7 bases, the J end by 7 bases, with 16 bases between. The CDR3 has 13 amino acids. From germline, CDR1 is SNHLY and CDR2 FYNNEI. The CDR3 loop reads CASIGAGRGTQYF. CDR3 nucleotide sequence: TGTGCCAGCATTGGGGCCGGCCGTGGGACCCAGTACTTC.

The chain is built from TRBV19 and TRBJ1-5; TRBD1 agrees at 9 bases. V lost 9 bases, J lost 5 bases, and 14 bases stayed unmatched. Per germline, CDR1 LNHDA and CDR2 SQIVND (reference sequence). The CDR3 extends over 16 amino acids. CDR3 DNA sequence: TGTGCCAGCAACCCCGCCTTGGACAGGGGATATCAGCCCCAGCATTTT. Residues: CASNPALDRGYQPQHF.

The chain uses TRBV6-5 and TRBJ2-5; weak D call: TRBD1 (6 bases). Trimming pared 2 bases from V and 4 bases from J, leaving 11 bases between. This CDR3 has 14 amino acids. Germline CDR1 is MNHEY and CDR2 is SVGAGI. The CDR3, as DNA: TGTGCCAGCAGTTACGAACAGGGACGAGAGACCCAGTACTTC. Its translation is CASSYEQGRETQYF.

A few counts support this clone. This chain uses TRBV7-2 with TRBJ2-5; the D gene is possibly TRBD1 (5 bases). The V end was cut by 5 bases, the J end by 5 bases, with 15 bases between. CDR3 length: 14 residues. CDR1 and CDR2 (germline): SGHTA, FQGNSA. As DNA, the CDR3 is TGTGCCAGCAGCGGGGCCGTTTTGGTGGAGACCCAGTACTTC. Encoded protein: CASSGAVLVETQYF.

The chain recombines TRBV25-1 with TRBJ2-5, with 9 nucleotides matching TRBD1. The germline V gene encodes CDR1 MGHDK and CDR2 SYGVNS. This CDR3 region has 16 residues. The V gene end was trimmed by 6 bases and the J gene end by 4 bases; junction bases not matched to a gene: 12. For the CDR3, the DNA is TGTGCCAGCAGCGCCGGGACAGGGCTCCGGTCAGAGACCCAGTACTTC. Translation gives CASSAGTGLRSETQYF.

The V gene is TRBV7-9, the J gene TRBJ2-1, with TRBD2 matching over 9 bases. Germline V gene data show CDR1 as SEHNR and CDR2 as FQNEAQ (reference sequence). The CDR3 is made up of 16 amino acids. J gave up 6 bases and V 5 bases, and 11 bases lay outside the gene matches. As DNA, the CDR3 is TGTGCCAGCAGCCCCCGTGGAGCGGGAGGAATCAATGAGCAGTTCTTC. This gives the protein CASSPRGAGGINEQFF.

This clone was observed a handful of times. The J gene is TRBJ2-1, the V gene TRBV4-3, with TRBD1 identical over 9 bases. V was pared by 0 bases and J by 15 bases, with 9 bases of the junction left unmatched. This CDR3 is built from 14 residues. CDR1 is LGHNA and CDR2 is YSLEER in the germline V gene. CDR3 in amino acids: CASSQERWDRVRFF. As DNA, the CDR3 is TGCGCCAGCAGCCAAGAAAGATGGGACAGGGTAAGGTTCTTC.

The chain uses TRBV7-2 and TRBJ2-7; 10 positions agree with TRBD2. V dropped 2 bases and J dropped 3; count of bases not matched to a gene: 4. The CDR3 runs 15 residues. Germline V CDR1 and CDR2: SGHTA, FQGNSA. CDR3 protein: CASSLSSGGYYEQYF. CDR3 DNA sequence: TGTGCCAGCAGCTTATCTAGCGGGGGTTACTACGAGCAGTACTTC. Using reference TRBV7-2 and TRBJ2-7 for the parts outside the CDR3, the full variable domain is GAGVSQSPSNKVTEKGKDVELRCDPISGHTALYWYRQSLGQGLEFLIYFQGNSAPDKSGLPSDRFSAERTGGSVSTLTIQRTQQEDSAVYLCASSLSSGGYYEQYFGPGTRLTVT.

This rearrangement joins TRBV19 to TRBJ2-4, with D unclear. Germline CDR1 is LNHDA and CDR2 is SQIVND (reference sequence). The V gene lost 3 bases and the J gene lost 7 bases, with 4 bases spanning the gap. The CDR3 is 11 amino acids. The CDR3 DNA reads as TGTGCCAGTAGTATGCGGAACATTCAGTACTTC. Protein sequence: CASSMRNIQYF.

The CDR3 spells CASSLGGRAPTDTQYF. The CDR3 DNA follows: TGCGCCAGCAGCTTGGGAGGGCGGGCCCCCACAGATACGCAGTATTTT. The chain has TRBV5-1 and TRBJ2-3; a weak D match, TRBD2 (5 bases). The germline V gene has CDR1 SGHRS and CDR2 YFSETQ. Between the trimmed V and J ends, which lost 0 bases and 2 bases, there was a span of 13 bases. The CDR3 sequence is 16 residues long.

This clone was detected only a few times. This sequence joins TRBV27 and TRBJ2-5; 8 bases line up with TRBD1. V lost 7 bases, J lost 2 bases, and 9 bases stayed unmatched. CDR3 length: 15 residues. Germline V gives CDR1 MNHEY, CDR2 SMNVEV (reference sequence). CDR3 protein: CASKNRQGWQETQYF. CDR3 coding DNA: TGTGCCAGCAAAAATCGACAGGGGTGGCAAGAGACCCAGTACTTC.

V usage is TRBV9 and J usage is TRBJ2-5; D perhaps matches TRBD2 (5 bases). This CDR3 has 14 residues. Trimming cost V 0 bases and J 5 bases, with 11 bases left between them. In germline, CDR1 is SGDLS, CDR2 YYNGEE. CDR3 amino acids: CASSVASRGETQYF. The CDR3, as DNA: TGTGCCAGCAGCGTAGCATCTCGAGGGGAGACCCAGTACTTC. Full variable domain (remainder filled in from reference TRBV9 and TRBJ2-5): DSGVTQTPKHLITATGQRVTLRCSPRSGDLSVYWYQQSLDQGLQFLIQYYNGEERAKGNILERFSAQQFPDLHSELNLSSLELGDSALYFCASSVASRGETQYFGPGTRLLVL.

The rearrangement links TRBV11-2 to TRBJ2-3; D unclear. Per germline, CDR1 SGHAT and CDR2 FQNNGV. The CDR3 runs 14 residues. The V end was cut by 5 bases, the J end by 0 bases, with 9 bases between. The CDR3 protein is CASSTLTSTDTQYF. The CDR3 DNA follows: TGTGCCAGCAGCACGTTAACTAGCACAGATACGCAGTATTTT.

The CDR3 coding sequence is TGTGCCAGCAGTTACTCGAAGGGACAGTCGAACAATGAGCAGTTCTTC. Residues: CASSYSKGQSNNEQFF. The rearrangement joins TRBV6-5 to TRBJ2-1, with 7 bases fitting TRBD1. J gave up 5 bases and V 0 bases, and 7 bases lay outside the gene matches. This CDR3 spans 16 amino acids. CDR1 is MNHEY, CDR2 SVGAGI, per germline.

The table lists this clone with a few counts. The chain employs TRBV4-3 and TRBJ1-4, with D perhaps TRBD1 (5 bases). V was trimmed by 1 base and J by 7 bases, leaving 16 bases between them. This CDR3 has 16 amino acids. The germline V gene has CDR1 LGHNA and CDR2 YSLEER. DNA for the CDR3: TGCGCCAGCAGCCAAGGTAATCCGACGCAGGGTGAAAAACTGTTTTTT. Translated, it gives CASSQGNPTQGEKLFF.

This chain links TRBV5-1 with TRBJ2-3, with TRBD1 identical over 9 bases. The junction had 3 bases not matched to a gene; V was cut back by 0 bases and J by 4 bases. Per germline, CDR1 SGHRS and CDR2 YFSETQ. CDR3 length: 15 amino acids. CDR3 coding DNA: TGCGCCAGCAGCTTGGAAGGGACAGGGTCAGATACGCAGTATTTT. This gives the protein CASSLEGTGSDTQYF. Combining the CDR3 with reference TRBV5-1 and TRBJ2-3 gives the whole variable domain KAGVTQTPRYLIKTRGQQVTLSCSPISGHRSVSWYQQTPGQGLQFLFEYFSETQRNKGNFPGRFSGRQFSNSRSEMNVSTLELGDSALYLCASSLEGTGSDTQYFGPGTRLTVL.

The chain joins TRBV5-1 to TRBJ1-1; TRBD1 matches at 7 bases. The CDR3 contains 15 residues. The V gene end was trimmed by 6 bases and the J gene end by 1 base; junction bases not matched to a gene: 9. CDR1 SGHRS and CDR2 YFSETQ come from the germline V gene. The CDR3: CASTRQQGPNTEAFF. As DNA, the CDR3 is TGCGCCAGCACGCGACAACAGGGGCCGAACACTGAAGCTTTCTTT.

This clone came up once. The V gene is TRBV4-1, the J gene TRBJ2-2; perhaps TRBD1 as D (6 bases). Germline V gene lookup returns CDR1 MGHRA and CDR2 YSYEKL. The CDR3 is made up of 16 amino acids. The ends were cut back, 1 base at V and 0 bases at J, with 9 bases in the middle. CDR3 amino acids: CASSQGGLPNTGELFF. CDR3 coding DNA: TGCGCCAGCAGCCAAGGGGGGCTGCCGAACACCGGGGAGCTGTTTTTT.